This T cell receptor (beta chain) derives from a study of blood T cell repertoires in COVID-19 (TCRdb year 2020). General notes on the study: Samples covering the acute and convalescent phases of COVID-19 were provided by collaborators in the United States, Italy and Spain. HLA class I and class II types, where available, came from metadata supplied by the sample provider rather than from assay-based typing. The material from the prospective study consisted of cDNA or gDNA derived from T cells, B-cell-depleted T cells, or PBMCs. A freely available public database, intended as a resource for researchers studying the immune response to SARS-CoV-2, is where the repertoires were released. The sample metadata nearly always contained a de-identified subject ID, COVID-19 status, age in years and sex. The dataset comprised deeply sampled blood TCRbeta repertoires from subjects exposed to, actively infected with, or recovered from COVID-19. Samples came from the ongoing ImmuneRACE study (first 160 participants) plus 1,254 subjects from 6 global collaborators.

V is cut back by 7 bases and J by 7 bases, with 18 bases in the junction unmatched. From its cysteine to its phenylalanine, the CDR3 spans 17 amino acids. Only the CDR3 part of the read is kept: 51 bases, read in frame from the first base. Reading the germline V gene gives CDR1 MDHEN and CDR2 SYDVKM. The immunoSEQ Assay, a bias-controlled multiplex PCR, was used to amplify TCRbeta CDR3 regions from genomic DNA. Concerning the study's data processing: The number of nucleated cells in each sample was estimated by amplification of reference gene primers within the assay. Sequence reads were collapsed and filtered to measure the absolute abundance of every unique TCRbeta CDR3 rearrangement. For each sample, productive Simpson clonality was calculated as the square root of Simpson's diversity index over productive rearrangements. In its TCRdb copy, this immuneACCESS table keeps in-frame sequences only and misses some clones. Where compared with another copy, unresolved V genes explain less than half of these, and the others have no known cause. D and trimming were read from the DNA, whereas the V and J calls and clone size are those reported in that table. This sample comprises 250,000 to 300,000 clones, 80% to 90% of them detected only once. 6.3% of the sample is in the top ten clones.

The investigation overall reported the following: The amount of clinical and demographic metadata varied by source and participant and was provided uncurated.

As regards this clone: Its recognized antigen is unknown. No quality values exist for individual bases; no much larger clone is one base distant.

In Seattle, one collaborating source enrolled patients while the infection was active and tracked those patients longitudinally over the course of disease. Each collaborating institution followed its own protocols to collect whole blood in K2EDTA tubes. For TCRbeta analysis, collaborator samples were shipped as frozen whole blood, as isolated PBMCs, or as DNA extracted from either sample type. In this chain, TRBV28 is recombined with TRBJ1-5, with TRBD1 matching 8 junction bases. The receptor was derived from a woman between 50 and 59 years old with COVID-19, enrolled during active disease. Sample: peripheral blood. This receptor carries the CDR3 CASTLGGAGGRGQPQHF. The nucleotide sequence is given as TGTGCCAGCACCCTAGGGGGAGCAGGGGGCCGGGGACAGCCCCAGCATTTT.